The 13 T cell receptor beta chains below come from one sample, sequenced in a study of T cells in Graves' hyperthyroidism and ophthalmopathy. Amplification yielded TCR beta CDR3 regions, with RNA transcripts as the source. First-round RT-PCR with HTBI primers amplified the TCR CDR3 region. TCRdb itself ran the multiplex PCR reads through MiXCR, one entry per CDR3 protein. This table holds approximately 220,000 distinct CDR3 sequences, about 16% found once. Sequences were obtained from blood. The origin of the receptors is a man in his forties or fifties with Graves' hyperthyroidism.

This clonotype was observed at least ten times. CDR3 nucleotide sequence: TGTGCCAGCAGTTACGGGGGAACCACTCCTAGCACAGATACGCAGTATTTT. Amino acid sequence: CASSYGGTTPSTDTQYF. This chain connects TRBV6-2 or TRBV6-3 to TRBJ2-3; D assignment may be TRBD1 or TRBD2 (5 bases each). V was shortened by 2 bases and J by 0 bases, with 15 bases between the two germline ends. This CDR3 is built from 17 residues. Looked up from germline, CDR1 is MNHEY and CDR2 is SVGEGT.

This clonotype was observed a handful of times. It may be a read error: a sequence one base away is much more abundant. The chain employs TRBV27 and TRBJ2-7; D ambiguous. Trimming stripped 6 bases from V and 2 bases from J, with 2 bases between. Germline V lookup: CDR1 MNHEY, CDR2 SMNVEV (reference sequence). The CDR3 spans 10 residues. In DNA form, the CDR3 reads TGTGCCAGCAGGCCCTACGAGCAGTACTTC. It translates to CASRPYEQYF.

At least ten counts were recorded for this clonotype. Here the CDR3 reads CASSPKGGLSYEQYF. CDR3 in DNA: TGTGCCAGCAGCCCTAAGGGGGGGCTCTCCTACGAGCAGTACTTC. The chain has TRBV5-6 and TRBJ2-7; D is perhaps TRBD2 (7 bases). Trimming removed 4 bases at V and 0 bases at J, with 14 bases between. Looked up from germline, CDR1 is SGHDT and CDR2 is YYEEEE. This CDR3 has 15 residues.

This clonotype was observed many times. The chain recombines TRBV7-8 with TRBJ2-3, with a possible D match to TRBD1 (6 bases). The CDR3 runs 12 residues. V lost 4 bases and J 6 bases, leaving 8 bases between the germline ends. CDR1 is SGHVS and CDR2 is FQNEAQ in the germline V gene. CDR3 sequence reads: CASSSGVDTQYF. The CDR3 DNA reads as TGTGCCAGCAGCTCAGGGGTGGATACGCAGTATTTT.

V usage is TRBV30 and J usage is TRBJ2-1, with 10 nucleotides matching TRBD2. With V trimmed by 0 bases and J by 6 bases, 2 bases remained unmatched. The CDR3 runs 14 residues. Germline CDR1 reads GTSNPN; CDR2 reads SVGIG (reference sequence). In nucleotides, the CDR3 is TGTGCCTGGAGTGTAGCGGGGGGGCCCAATGAGCAGTTCTTC. This sequence encodes CAWSVAGGPNEQFF.

This clonotype was recorded a few times. The chain recombines TRBV4-2 with TRBJ2-3; D is perhaps TRBD1 or TRBD2 (6 bases each). Trimming shortened V by 4 bases and J by 4 bases, and 18 bases separated the two germline ends. The germline V gene has CDR1 LGHNA and CDR2 YNFKEQ. The CDR3 consists of 16 residues. In DNA form, the CDR3 reads TGTGCCAGCAGCCTGACGGGGGCGCGGGGATCAGATACGCAGTATTTT. Translation gives CASSLTGARGSDTQYF.

This clonotype came up a few times. The gene calls are TRBV5-6 and TRBJ2-1; no reliable D call. This CDR3 contains 15 residues. CDR1 is SGHDT, CDR2 YYEEEE, per germline. The ends were cut back, 2 bases at V and 1 base at J, with 10 bases in the middle. CDR3 protein: CASSFSSWSYNEQFF. The DNA for the CDR3 is TGTGCCAGCAGCTTCTCTAGTTGGTCCTACAATGAGCAGTTCTTC.

The genes are TRBV4-3 and TRBJ1-2, with D unresolved. The V end lost 1 base, the J end lost 4 bases, and 13 bases lay between the germline ends. There are 15 residues in the CDR3. CDR1 and CDR2 (germline): LGHNA, YSLEER. The CDR3 loop reads CASSQAASVPYGYTF. The CDR3 DNA reads as TGCGCCAGCAGCCAAGCTGCGTCCGTGCCCTATGGCTACACCTTC.

Details on this clonotype: Mismatch with germline at one junction end may stem from a read error. J is TRBJ2-3 and V is TRBV20-1; TRBD2 is a possible D gene (5 bases). The CDR3 length is 15 residues. In germline, CDR1 is DFQATT, CDR2 SNEGSKA (reference sequence). The CDR3 reads CSASKGGRRTDTRYF. CDR3 coding DNA: TGCAGTGCTAGTAAAGGAGGTCGGCGCACAGATACGCGGTATTTT.

The chain joins TRBV6-1 to TRBJ2-1; possible D gene TRBD2, 6 bases. Between the trimmed V and J ends, which lost 10 bases and 5 bases, there was a span of 24 bases. The germline CDR1 and CDR2 sequences are MNHNS and SASEGT. CDR3 length: 16 amino acids. CDR3 loop: CATRTRASATDNEQFF. The CDR3 coding sequence is TGTGCCACCCGTACGAGGGCTAGCGCAACCGACAATGAGCAGTTCTTC.

V gene TRBV28 combines with J gene TRBJ1-5; possibly TRBD1 for D (5 bases). The germline V gene has CDR1 MDHEN and CDR2 SYDVKM. CDR3 length equals 13 residues. Trimming took 11 bases from V and 2 from J, leaving 13 bases between them. CDR3 amino acids: CAGAGDGNQPQHF. The CDR3 region has the DNA TGTGCCGGTGCGGGGGATGGCAATCAGCCCCAGCATTTT. The whole variable domain, filled in from reference TRBV28 and TRBJ1-5, reads DVKVTQSSRYLVKRTGEKVFLECVQDMDHENMFWYRQDPGLGLRLIYFSYDVKMKEKGDIPEGYSVSREKKERFSLILESASTNQTSMYLCAGAGDGNQPQHFGDGTRLSIL.

This chain joins TRBV19 and TRBJ2-7, with 10 bases that match TRBD2. Germline V CDR1 and CDR2: LNHDA, SQIVND (reference sequence). CDR3 length equals 14 residues. V gave up 5 bases and J gave up 2 bases; unmatched junction bases: 3. CDR3: CASSPGTSAYEQYF. The CDR3 DNA follows: TGTGCCAGTAGTCCTGGGACTAGCGCCTACGAGCAGTACTTC.

Ten or more counts support this clonotype. V is TRBV20-1 and J is TRBJ1-6; D perhaps matches TRBD1 (6 bases). CDR3 length equals 16 residues. CDR1 and CDR2 from the germline V gene are DFQATT and SNEGSKA (reference sequence). This CDR3 reads CGSPGRGSSYNSPLHF. The CDR3 DNA follows: TGCGGTTCGCCAGGAAGGGGGAGCTCCTATAATTCACCCCTCCACTTT.